This T cell receptor (beta chain) was recorded in a study of graft-versus-host responses after intestinal transplantation. Points from the study as a whole: The recipient marrow held GvH clones, and some of them showed up first in ileum or blood.

Germline lookup yields CDR1 SSHAT and CDR2 FNYEAQ (reference sequence). V lost 3 bases to trimming and J lost 4 bases, with 12 bases between them. The CDR3 is 15 residues long. The assay was immunoSEQ multiplex PCR, and TCRdb's table has in-frame clones only and misses some. Among 15,000 to 19,000 clones listed, 33% were seen once. This chain joins TRBV7-7 and TRBJ2-2, with D unclear. The sequencing here drew on alloreactive CD4+ T cells from a mixed lymphocyte reaction culture, taken before intestinal transplant. Subset in this sample: CFSE-low proliferating T cells sorted from roughly six-day pre-transplant mixed lymphocyte reaction (GvH or HvG direction). This clonotype was sampled from a human patient who received an intestinal transplant. The CDR3: CASSLQKDFTGELFF. The CDR3 DNA follows: TGTGCCAGCAGCTTGCAGAAGGATTTCACCGGGGAGCTGTTTTTT.